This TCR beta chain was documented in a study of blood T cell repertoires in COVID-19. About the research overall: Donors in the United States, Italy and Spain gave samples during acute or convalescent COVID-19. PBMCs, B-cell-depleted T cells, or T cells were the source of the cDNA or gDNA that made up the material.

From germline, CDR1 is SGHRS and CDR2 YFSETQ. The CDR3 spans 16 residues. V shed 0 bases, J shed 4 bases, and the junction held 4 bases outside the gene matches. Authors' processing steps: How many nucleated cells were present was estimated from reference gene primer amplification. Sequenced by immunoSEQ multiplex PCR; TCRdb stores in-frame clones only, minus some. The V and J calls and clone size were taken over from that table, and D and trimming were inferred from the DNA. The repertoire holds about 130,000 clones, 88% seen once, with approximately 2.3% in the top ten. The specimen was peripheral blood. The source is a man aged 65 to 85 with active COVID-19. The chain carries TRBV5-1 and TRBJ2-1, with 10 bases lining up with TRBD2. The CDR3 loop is CASSLGSGRGYNEQFF. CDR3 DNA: TGCGCCAGCAGCTTGGGGAGCGGGAGGGGATACAATGAGCAGTTCTTC.